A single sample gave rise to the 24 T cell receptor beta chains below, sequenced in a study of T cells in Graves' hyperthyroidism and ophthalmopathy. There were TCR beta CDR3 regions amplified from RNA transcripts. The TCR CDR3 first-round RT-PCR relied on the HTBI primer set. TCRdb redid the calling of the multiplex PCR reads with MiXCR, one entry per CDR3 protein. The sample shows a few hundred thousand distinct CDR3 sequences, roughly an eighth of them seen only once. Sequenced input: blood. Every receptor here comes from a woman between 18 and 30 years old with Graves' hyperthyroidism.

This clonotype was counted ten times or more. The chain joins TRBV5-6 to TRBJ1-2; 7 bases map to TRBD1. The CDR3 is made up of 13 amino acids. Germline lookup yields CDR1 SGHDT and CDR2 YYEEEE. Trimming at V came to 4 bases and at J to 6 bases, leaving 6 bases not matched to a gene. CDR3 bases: TGTGCCAGCAGCGTAGACAGGGTAGATGGCTACACCTTC. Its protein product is CASSVDRVDGYTF.

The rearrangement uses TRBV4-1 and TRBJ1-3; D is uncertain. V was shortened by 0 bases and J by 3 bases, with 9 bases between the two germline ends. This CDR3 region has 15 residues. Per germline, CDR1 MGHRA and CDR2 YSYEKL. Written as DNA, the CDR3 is TGCGCCAGCAGCCAAGAACTCCGATTTGGAAACACCATATATTTT. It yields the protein CASSQELRFGNTIYF.

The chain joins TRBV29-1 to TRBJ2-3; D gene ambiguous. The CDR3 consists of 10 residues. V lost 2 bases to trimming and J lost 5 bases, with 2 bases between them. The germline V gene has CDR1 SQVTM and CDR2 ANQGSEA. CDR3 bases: TGCAGCGTTGAACGAGATACGCAGTATTTT. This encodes CSVERDTQYF.

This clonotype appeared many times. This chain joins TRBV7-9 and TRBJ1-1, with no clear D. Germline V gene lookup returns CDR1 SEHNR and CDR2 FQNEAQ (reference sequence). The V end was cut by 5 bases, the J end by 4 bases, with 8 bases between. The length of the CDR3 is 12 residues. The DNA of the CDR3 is TGTGCCAGCAGCCCTCTCCCCACTGAAGCTTTCTTT. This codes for CASSPLPTEAFF.

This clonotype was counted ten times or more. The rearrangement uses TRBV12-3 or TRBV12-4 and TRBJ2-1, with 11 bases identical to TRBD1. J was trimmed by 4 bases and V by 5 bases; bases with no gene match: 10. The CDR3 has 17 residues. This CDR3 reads CASSLRLGTGGYNEQFF. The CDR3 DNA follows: TGTGCCAGCAGTCTGCGCCTGGGGACAGGGGGATACAATGAGCAGTTCTTC.

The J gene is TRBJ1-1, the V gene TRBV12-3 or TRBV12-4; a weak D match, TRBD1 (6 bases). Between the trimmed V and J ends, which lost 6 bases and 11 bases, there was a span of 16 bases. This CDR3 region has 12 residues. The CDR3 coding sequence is TGTGCCAGCAGCCCTGGACAGATAAAGGCTTTCTTT. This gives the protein CASSPGQIKAFF.

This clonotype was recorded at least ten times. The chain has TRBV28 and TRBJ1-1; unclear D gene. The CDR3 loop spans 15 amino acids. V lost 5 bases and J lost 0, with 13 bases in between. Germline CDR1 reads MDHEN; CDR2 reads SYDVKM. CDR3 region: CASSPLVHMNTEAFF. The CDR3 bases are TGTGCCAGCAGTCCCCTCGTACATATGAACACTGAAGCTTTCTTT.

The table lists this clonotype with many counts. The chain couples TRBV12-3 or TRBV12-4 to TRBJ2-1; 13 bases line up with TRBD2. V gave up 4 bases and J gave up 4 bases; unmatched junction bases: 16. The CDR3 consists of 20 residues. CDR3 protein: CASSSWGTSGIPTKYNEQFF. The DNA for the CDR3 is TGTGCCAGCAGTTCTTGGGGGACTAGCGGGATCCCAACTAAATACAATGAGCAGTTCTTC.

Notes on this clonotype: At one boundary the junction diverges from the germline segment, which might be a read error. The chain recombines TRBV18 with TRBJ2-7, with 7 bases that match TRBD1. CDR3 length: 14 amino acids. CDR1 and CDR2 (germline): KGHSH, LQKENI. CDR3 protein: CASSPAGTAYDQYF. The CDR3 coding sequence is TGTGCCAGCTCACCGGCCGGGACAGCCTACGACCAGTACTTC.

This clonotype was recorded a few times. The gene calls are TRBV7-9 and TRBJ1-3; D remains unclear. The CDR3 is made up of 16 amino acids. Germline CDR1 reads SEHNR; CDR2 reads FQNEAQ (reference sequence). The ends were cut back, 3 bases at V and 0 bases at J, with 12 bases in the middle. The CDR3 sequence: CASSFNSPTSGNTIYF. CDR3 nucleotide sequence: TGTGCCAGCAGCTTTAACAGCCCAACCTCTGGAAACACCATATATTTT.

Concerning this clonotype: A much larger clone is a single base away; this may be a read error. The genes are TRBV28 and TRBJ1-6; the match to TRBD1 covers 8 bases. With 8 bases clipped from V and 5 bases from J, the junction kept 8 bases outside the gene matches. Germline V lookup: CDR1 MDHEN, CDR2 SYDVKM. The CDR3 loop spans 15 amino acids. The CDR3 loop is CASVTGTGNNSPLHF. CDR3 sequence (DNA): TGTGCCAGCGTTACTGGGACAGGCAATAATTCACCCCTCCACTTT.

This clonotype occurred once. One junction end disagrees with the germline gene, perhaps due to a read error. The CDR3: CAGSLGQGFHSPLHF. DNA for the CDR3: TGTGCCGGCAGCTTGGGACAGGGGTTCCATTCACCCCTCCACTTT. The chain combines TRBV2 with TRBJ1-6; TRBD1 matches at 10 bases. Germline assignment: CDR1 SNHLY and CDR2 FYNNEI. This CDR3 comprises 15 residues.

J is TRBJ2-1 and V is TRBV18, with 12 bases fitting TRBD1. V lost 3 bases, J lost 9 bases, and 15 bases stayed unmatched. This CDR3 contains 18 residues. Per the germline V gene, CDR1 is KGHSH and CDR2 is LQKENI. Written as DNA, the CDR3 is TGTGCCAGCTCACCTTTAGAACGTTGGGGACAGGGGGCCGGTGAGCAGTTCTTC. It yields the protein CASSPLERWGQGAGEQFF. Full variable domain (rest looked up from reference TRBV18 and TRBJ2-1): NAGVMQNPRHLVRRRGQEARLRCSPMKGHSHVYWYRQLPEEGLKFMVYLQKENIIDESGMPKERFSAEFPKEGPSILRIQQVVRGDSAAYFCASSPLERWGQGAGEQFFGPGTRLTVL.

The CDR3 protein is CASSQGDSGAQSYNEQFF. CDR3 sequence (DNA): TGTGCCAGCAGCCAAGGTGACAGCGGGGCCCAAAGCTACAATGAGCAGTTCTTC. The rearrangement uses TRBV4-2 and TRBJ2-1; 7 bases line up with TRBD2. Trimming took 1 base from V and 3 from J; bases not matched to a gene: 12. The CDR3 runs 18 residues. Germline V gene lookup returns CDR1 LGHNA and CDR2 YNFKEQ.

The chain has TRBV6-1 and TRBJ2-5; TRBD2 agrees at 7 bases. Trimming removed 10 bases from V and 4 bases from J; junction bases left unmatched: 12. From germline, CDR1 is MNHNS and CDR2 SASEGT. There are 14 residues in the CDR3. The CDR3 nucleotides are TGTGCCACCCGGATCGCGGGGGTTGGAGAGACCCAGTACTTC. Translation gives CATRIAGVGETQYF.

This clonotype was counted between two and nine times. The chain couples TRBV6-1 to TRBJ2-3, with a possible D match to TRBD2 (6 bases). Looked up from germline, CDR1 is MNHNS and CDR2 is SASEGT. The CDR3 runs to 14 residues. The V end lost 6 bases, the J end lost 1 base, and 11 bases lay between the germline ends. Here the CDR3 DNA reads TGTGCCAGCAGGGTCCCGGGGGGCACAGATACGCAGTATTTT. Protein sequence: CASRVPGGTDTQYF.

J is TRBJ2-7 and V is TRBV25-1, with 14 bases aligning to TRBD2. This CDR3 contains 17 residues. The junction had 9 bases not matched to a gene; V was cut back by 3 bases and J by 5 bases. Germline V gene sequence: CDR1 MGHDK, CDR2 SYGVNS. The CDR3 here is CASSEAGLAGVVHEQYF. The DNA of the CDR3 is TGTGCCAGCAGTGAGGCGGGACTAGCGGGAGTGGTCCACGAGCAGTACTTC.

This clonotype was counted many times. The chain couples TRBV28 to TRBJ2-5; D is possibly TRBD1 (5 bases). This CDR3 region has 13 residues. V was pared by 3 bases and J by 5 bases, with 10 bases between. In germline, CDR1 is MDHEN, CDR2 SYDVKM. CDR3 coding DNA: TGTGCCAGCAGTTTCGTAGGGGTGGAGACCCAGTACTTC. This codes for CASSFVGVETQYF.

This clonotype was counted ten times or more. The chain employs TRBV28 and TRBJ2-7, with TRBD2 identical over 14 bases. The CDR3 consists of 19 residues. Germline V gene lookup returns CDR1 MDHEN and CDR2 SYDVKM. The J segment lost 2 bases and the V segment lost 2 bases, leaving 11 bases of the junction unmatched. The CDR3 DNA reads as TGTGCCAGCAGTTTAAGTTCCAGCCCGACTAGCGGGAGGGCCTACGAGCAGTACTTC. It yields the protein CASSLSSSPTSGRAYEQYF. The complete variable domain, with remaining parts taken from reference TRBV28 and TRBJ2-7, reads DVKVTQSSRYLVKRTGEKVFLECVQDMDHENMFWYRQDPGLGLRLIYFSYDVKMKEKGDIPEGYSVSREKKERFSLILESASTNQTSMYLCASSLSSSPTSGRAYEQYFGPGTRLTVT.

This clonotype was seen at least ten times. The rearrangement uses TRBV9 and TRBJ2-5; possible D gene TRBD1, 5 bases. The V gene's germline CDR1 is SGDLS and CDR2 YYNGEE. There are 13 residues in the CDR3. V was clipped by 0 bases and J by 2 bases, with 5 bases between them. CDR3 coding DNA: TGTGCCAGCAGCGTAGGACAGCAAGAGACCCAGTACTTC. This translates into CASSVGQQETQYF.

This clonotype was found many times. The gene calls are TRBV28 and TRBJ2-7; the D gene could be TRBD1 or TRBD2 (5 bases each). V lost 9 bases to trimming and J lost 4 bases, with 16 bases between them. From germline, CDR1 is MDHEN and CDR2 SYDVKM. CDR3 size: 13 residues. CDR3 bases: TGTGCCAGTCAAGGGACGGCAGTATACGAGCAGTACTTC. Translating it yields CASQGTAVYEQYF.

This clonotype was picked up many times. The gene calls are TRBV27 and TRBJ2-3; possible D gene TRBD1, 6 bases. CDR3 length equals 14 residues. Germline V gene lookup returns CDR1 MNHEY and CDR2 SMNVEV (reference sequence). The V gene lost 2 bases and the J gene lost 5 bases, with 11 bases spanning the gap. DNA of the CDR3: TGTGCCAGCAGTTTAGTTGGGGGCGGAGATACGCAGTATTTT. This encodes CASSLVGGGDTQYF.

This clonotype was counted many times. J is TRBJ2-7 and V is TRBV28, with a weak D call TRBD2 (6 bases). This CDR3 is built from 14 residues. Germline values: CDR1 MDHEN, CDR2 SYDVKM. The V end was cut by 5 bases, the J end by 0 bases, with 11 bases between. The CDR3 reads CASSPAGGSYEQYF. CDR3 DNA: TGTGCCAGCAGTCCCGCCGGGGGCTCCTACGAGCAGTACTTC.

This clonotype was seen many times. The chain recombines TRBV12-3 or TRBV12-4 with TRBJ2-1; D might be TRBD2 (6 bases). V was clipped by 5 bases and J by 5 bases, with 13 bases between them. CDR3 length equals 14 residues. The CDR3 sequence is CASSGRLVNNEQFF. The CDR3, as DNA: TGTGCCAGCAGTGGACGACTAGTCAACAATGAGCAGTTCTTC.